Shown below are 23 T cell receptor beta chains from a single sample sequenced in a study of T cells after yellow fever vaccination. TCRdb analysed the 5' RACE reads with MiXCR anew, one entry per CDR3 protein. The repertoire has more than 300,000 distinct CDR3 sequences, about 10% of them found once; the top ten carry about 3.3%. Material: CD4+ T cells sorted from PBMCs, obtained 45 days after the yellow fever booster vaccination. These receptors all come from a man aged 18 to 30 who received the YFV17D yellow fever vaccine.

This clonotype was picked up many times. This chain links TRBV10-3 with TRBJ2-3; TRBD1 matches at 8 bases. This CDR3 has 13 amino acids. J lost 2 bases, V lost 10 bases, and 5 bases had no gene match. CDR1 and CDR2 (germline): ENHRY, SYGVKD. This chain's CDR3 is CATRQGITDTQYF. The CDR3 DNA is TGTGCCACACGACAGGGGATCACAGATACGCAGTATTTT.

This sequence joins TRBV6-1 and TRBJ2-5; the D call may be TRBD1 or TRBD2 (5 bases each). V was cut by 4 bases and J by 5 bases, with 17 bases left in between. This CDR3 comprises 15 residues. Germline CDR1 is MNHNS and CDR2 is SASEGT. CDR3 coding DNA: TGTGCCAGCAGTGGGGGGACCCTACCGGGCGAGACCCAGTACTTC. Translation gives CASSGGTLPGETQYF.

V is TRBV10-1 and J is TRBJ2-3; D may be TRBD2 (5 bases). Germline CDR1 reads WNHNN; CDR2 reads SYGVQD (reference sequence). This CDR3 comprises 15 residues. V gave up 4 bases and J gave up 2 bases, with 13 bases separating them. CDR3 in amino acids: CASSATGLVTDTQYF. The CDR3 DNA sequence: TGCGCCAGCAGTGCCACGGGGTTGGTCACAGATACGCAGTATTTT.

The chain uses TRBV6-2 or TRBV6-3 and TRBJ1-2; D is ambiguous. CDR1 is MNHEY, CDR2 SVGEGT, per germline. V was cut by 2 bases and J by 1 base, with 5 bases left in between. There are 13 residues in the CDR3. CDR3 bases: TGTGCCAGCAGTTACATCCTTAACTATGGCTACACCTTC. Protein sequence: CASSYILNYGYTF.

For this clonotype: A much larger clone differs from this one at a single base, so this may be a read error. J is TRBJ1-5 and V is TRBV12-3 or TRBV12-4; TRBD1 matches 12 bases. The CDR3 totals 17 residues. CDR3 in DNA: TGTGCCAGCAGTTTAAGGCTGGGACAGGGGGCGGAACAGCCCCAGCAATTT. Amino acid sequence: CASSLRLGQGAEQPQQF.

The sample holds many counts of this clonotype. CDR3 nucleotides: TGTGCCAGCAGCTTGCCGGGTACGGGCTCCTACAATGAGCAGTTCTTC. As protein: CASSLPGTGSYNEQFF. The chain recombines TRBV11-1 with TRBJ2-1; no reliable D call. Germline CDR1 is SGHAT and CDR2 is FQDESV (reference sequence). V dropped 3 bases and J dropped 0 bases, with 12 bases sitting between them. CDR3 length equals 16 residues.

This rearrangement joins TRBV21-1 to TRBJ1-6. TRBV21-1 corresponds to a pseudogene. The CDR3 is 11 amino acids. For the CDR3, the DNA is TGTGCCAGCTACCCGTTTGGACCCCTCCACTTT. This sequence encodes CASYPFGPLHF.

This sequence joins TRBV7-9 and TRBJ1-1; 7 bases are shared with TRBD1. J lost 0 bases, V lost 4 bases, and 2 bases had no gene match. This CDR3 has 14 residues. Germline assignment: CDR1 SEHNR and CDR2 FQNEAQ (reference sequence). The CDR3 sequence: CASSWGQLNTEAFF. The DNA for the CDR3 is TGTGCCAGCAGCTGGGGACAGTTGAACACTGAAGCTTTCTTT.

The chain links TRBV5-1 to TRBJ2-5; D may be TRBD2 (5 bases). CDR1 is SGHRS and CDR2 is YFSETQ in the germline V gene. Between the trimmed V and J ends, which lost 5 bases and 0 bases, there was a span of 11 bases. The CDR3 sequence is 14 residues long. The CDR3 here is CASSFGEYQETQYF. The CDR3 DNA reads as TGCGCCAGCAGTTTCGGGGAATACCAAGAGACCCAGTACTTC.

This chain connects TRBV5-4 to TRBJ2-5, with D perhaps being TRBD1 or TRBD2 (7 bases each). Trimming took off 5 bases at V and 5 bases at J, with 19 bases between the two ends. CDR1 is SGHNT, CDR2 YYREEE, per germline (reference sequence). The length of the CDR3 is 15 residues. As DNA, the CDR3 is TGTGCCAGCAGTTTCAACAGGGGAGCGGGGGAGACCCAGTACTTC. It translates to CASSFNRGAGETQYF.

This clonotype was observed a few times. This sequence joins TRBV5-6 and TRBJ1-1; D is ambiguous. Germline V lookup: CDR1 SGHDT, CDR2 YYEEEE. Trimming took off 7 bases at V and 5 bases at J, with 9 bases between the two ends. CDR3 length: 11 amino acids. The CDR3 protein is CASSRWTEAFF. Written as DNA, the CDR3 is TGTGCCAGCTCTCGATGGACTGAAGCTTTCTTT.

V usage is TRBV4-3 and J usage is TRBJ1-5; no clear D gene. The length of the CDR3 is 16 residues. Trimming took 0 bases from V and 4 from J, leaving 13 bases between them. Per the germline V gene, CDR1 is LGHNA and CDR2 is YSLEER. CDR3 protein: CASSQELGRANQPQHF. CDR3 coding DNA: TGCGCCAGCAGCCAAGAATTAGGGAGAGCAAATCAGCCCCAGCATTTT.

This clonotype was detected only once. This chain connects TRBV3-1 to TRBJ2-7; D could derive from TRBD1 or TRBD2 (5 bases each). The V end was cut by 4 bases, the J end by 7 bases, with 17 bases between. Germline V gene sequence: CDR1 LGHDT, CDR2 YNNKEL (reference sequence). This CDR3 has 14 amino acids. The CDR3 here is CASSPEGSMVEQYV. CDR3 in DNA: TGTGCCAGCAGCCCCGAGGGGTCTATGGTGGAGCAGTACGTC.

The chain recombines TRBV7-6 with TRBJ1-1, with 8 bases that match TRBD1. Germline V CDR1 and CDR2: SGHVS, FNYEAQ. J lost 4 bases, V lost 5 bases, and 9 bases had no gene match. The CDR3 is made up of 15 amino acids. CDR3 sequence: CASSGTGGIGTEAFF. The CDR3 DNA reads TGTGCCAGCAGCGGCACAGGGGGGATTGGCACTGAAGCTTTCTTT.

The rearrangement uses TRBV4-2 and TRBJ2-5; D is possibly TRBD2 (5 bases). The germline gives CDR1 LGHNA, CDR2 YNFKEQ. The ends were cut back, 2 bases at V and 5 bases at J, with 12 bases in the middle. This CDR3 has 14 residues. This CDR3 reads CASSQPGSRETQYF. The DNA for the CDR3 is TGTGCCAGCAGCCAACCGGGGAGCCGGGAGACCCAGTACTTC.

The gene calls are TRBV10-3 and TRBJ1-6; D might be TRBD1 (6 bases). Trimming took off 6 bases at V and 7 bases at J, with 10 bases between the two ends. This CDR3 region has 13 residues. Germline V gene lookup returns CDR1 ENHRY and CDR2 SYGVKD. This chain's CDR3 is CAIRQGLNSPLHF. CDR3 coding DNA: TGTGCCATCAGGCAGGGGTTGAATTCACCCCTCCACTTT.

At least ten counts were recorded for this clonotype. The chain recombines TRBV6-5 with TRBJ1-5; D is undetermined. The length of the CDR3 is 15 residues. V was cut by 0 bases and J by 2 bases, with 8 bases left in between. CDR1 and CDR2 from the germline V gene are MNHEY and SVGAGI. The CDR3 protein is CASSYSLVGNQPQHF. Written as DNA, the CDR3 is TGTGCCAGCAGTTACTCGCTGGTAGGCAATCAGCCCCAGCATTTT.

The chain combines TRBV20-1 with TRBJ1-4; D not certain. Germline CDR1 and CDR2: DFQATT and SNEGSKA (reference sequence). CDR3 length: 14 residues. V lost 3 bases and J 0 bases, leaving 8 bases between the germline ends. As DNA, the CDR3 is TGCAGTGCTAGCTCTCATGCAACTAATGAAAAACTGTTTTTT. This encodes CSASSHATNEKLFF.

This clonotype was picked up a small number of times. J is TRBJ2-1 and V is TRBV28, with no clear D. This CDR3 spans 14 amino acids. The V end lost 5 bases, the J end lost 7 bases, and 15 bases lay between the germline ends. Germline CDR1 is MDHEN and CDR2 is SYDVKM. CDR3 protein: CASSAPPNRNEQFF. The CDR3 nucleotides read TGTGCCAGCAGTGCTCCCCCAAACCGGAATGAGCAGTTCTTC.

The chain uses TRBV7-2 and TRBJ1-1; D is undetermined. In germline, CDR1 is SGHTA, CDR2 FQGNSA. V lost 1 base, J lost 3 bases, and 9 bases lay in between. This CDR3 contains 14 residues. CDR3 residues: CASSLVDRDTEAFF. The DNA for the CDR3 is TGTGCCAGCAGCTTAGTGGATAGGGACACTGAAGCTTTCTTT. Looking up the rest from reference TRBV7-2 and TRBJ1-1 gives the full variable domain: GAGVSQSPSNKVTEKGKDVELRCDPISGHTALYWYRQSLGQGLEFLIYFQGNSAPDKSGLPSDRFSAERTGGSVSTLTIQRTQQEDSAVYLCASSLVDRDTEAFFGQGTRLTVV.

The CDR3 sequence: CAGTPDWRGTDTQYF. For the CDR3, the DNA is TGTGCCGGGACTCCCGATTGGCGGGGCACAGATACGCAGTATTTT. V and J are TRBV7-3 and TRBJ2-3; possibly TRBD2 for D (6 bases). V was shortened by 11 bases and J by 1 base, with 19 bases between the two germline ends. The CDR3 loop spans 15 amino acids. Germline V CDR1 and CDR2: SGHTA, FQGTGA.

This clonotype showed up just a few times. The chain is built from TRBV28 and TRBJ1-2; D ambiguous. The CDR3 contains 13 residues. V lost 5 bases and J 4 bases, leaving 11 bases between the germline ends. Germline CDR1 reads MDHEN; CDR2 reads SYDVKM. The CDR3 here is CASSPGRTYGYTF. CDR3 coding DNA: TGTGCCAGCAGTCCGGGCCGGACCTATGGCTACACCTTC.

The V gene is TRBV20-1, the J gene TRBJ1-1; D is unclear. The length of the CDR3 is 13 residues. Looked up from germline, CDR1 is DFQATT and CDR2 is SNEGSKA (reference sequence). V lost 0 bases and J lost 0, with 5 bases in between. The CDR3 region has the DNA TGCAGTGCTAGAGACAGTTTGAACACTGAAGCTTTCTTT. It translates to CSARDSLNTEAFF.